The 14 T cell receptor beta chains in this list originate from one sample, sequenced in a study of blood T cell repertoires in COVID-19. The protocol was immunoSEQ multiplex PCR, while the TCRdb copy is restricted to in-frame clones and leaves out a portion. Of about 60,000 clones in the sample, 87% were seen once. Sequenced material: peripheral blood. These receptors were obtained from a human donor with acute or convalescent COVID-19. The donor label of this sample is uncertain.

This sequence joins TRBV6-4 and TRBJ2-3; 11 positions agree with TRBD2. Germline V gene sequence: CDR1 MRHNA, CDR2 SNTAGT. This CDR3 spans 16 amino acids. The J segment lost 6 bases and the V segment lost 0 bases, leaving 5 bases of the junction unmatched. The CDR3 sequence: CASSDSLAGGSDTQYF. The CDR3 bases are TGTGCCAGCAGTGACTCGCTAGCGGGGGGAAGCGATACGCAGTATTTT.

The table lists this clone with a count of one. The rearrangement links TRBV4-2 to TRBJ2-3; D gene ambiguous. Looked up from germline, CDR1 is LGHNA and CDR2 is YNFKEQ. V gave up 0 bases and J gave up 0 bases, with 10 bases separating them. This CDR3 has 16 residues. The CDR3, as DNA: TGTGCCAGCAGCCAAGATCTAGGTGGGAGCACAGATACGCAGTATTTT. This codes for CASSQDLGGSTDTQYF.

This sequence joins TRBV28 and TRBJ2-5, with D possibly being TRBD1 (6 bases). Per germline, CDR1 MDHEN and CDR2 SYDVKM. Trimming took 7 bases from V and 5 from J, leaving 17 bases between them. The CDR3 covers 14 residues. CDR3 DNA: TGTGCCAGCACCTCTCCAGGGGCTCGGGAGACCCAGTACTTC. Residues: CASTSPGARETQYF.

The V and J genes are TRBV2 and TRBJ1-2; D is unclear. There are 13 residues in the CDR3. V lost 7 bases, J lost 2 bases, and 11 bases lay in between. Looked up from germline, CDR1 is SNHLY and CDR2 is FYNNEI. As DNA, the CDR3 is TGTGCCAGCACTAGAACCGCGAACTATGGCTACACCTTC. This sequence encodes CASTRTANYGYTF. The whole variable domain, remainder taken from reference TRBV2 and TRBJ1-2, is EPEVTQTPSHQVTQMGQEVILRCVPISNHLYFYWYRQILGQKVEFLVSFYNNEISEKSEIFDDQFSVERPDGSNFTLKIRSTKLEDSAMYFCASTRTANYGYTFGSGTRLTVV.

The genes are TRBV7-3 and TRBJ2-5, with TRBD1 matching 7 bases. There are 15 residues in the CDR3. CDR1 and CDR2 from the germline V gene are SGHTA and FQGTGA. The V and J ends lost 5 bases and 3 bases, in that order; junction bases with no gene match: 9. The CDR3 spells CASSLTGDGKETQYF. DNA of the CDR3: TGTGCCAGCAGCCTCACAGGGGATGGGAAAGAGACCCAGTACTTC. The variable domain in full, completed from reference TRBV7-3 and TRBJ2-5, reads GAGVSQTPSNKVTEKGKYVELRCDPISGHTALYWYRQSLGQGPEFLIYFQGTGAADDSGLPNDRFFAVRPEGSVSTLKIQRTERGDSAVYLCASSLTGDGKETQYFGPGTRLLVL.

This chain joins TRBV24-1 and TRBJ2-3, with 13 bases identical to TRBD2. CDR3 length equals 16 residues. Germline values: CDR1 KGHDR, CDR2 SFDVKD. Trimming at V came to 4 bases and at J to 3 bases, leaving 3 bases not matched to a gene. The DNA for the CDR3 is TGTGCCACCAGTGACCGGACTAGCGGGGGTACAGATACGCAGTATTTT. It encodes CATSDRTSGGTDTQYF.

The CDR3 nucleotides read TGTGCCAGTAGACAGGGGGGTGGGGCCAACGTCCTGACTTTC. Its protein is CASRQGGGANVLTF. The J gene is TRBJ2-6, the V gene TRBV19; 8 bases fit TRBD1. The trim removed 6 bases at V and 3 bases at J, leaving 1 base unmatched. In germline, CDR1 is LNHDA, CDR2 SQIVND (reference sequence). The CDR3 is 14 amino acids.

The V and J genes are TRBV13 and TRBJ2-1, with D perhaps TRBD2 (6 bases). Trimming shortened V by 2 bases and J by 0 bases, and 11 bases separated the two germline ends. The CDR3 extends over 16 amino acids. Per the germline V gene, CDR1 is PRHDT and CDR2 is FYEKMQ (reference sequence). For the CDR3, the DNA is TGTGCCAGCAGCTTACCCGGGACTGACTCCTACAATGAGCAGTTCTTC. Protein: CASSLPGTDSYNEQFF.

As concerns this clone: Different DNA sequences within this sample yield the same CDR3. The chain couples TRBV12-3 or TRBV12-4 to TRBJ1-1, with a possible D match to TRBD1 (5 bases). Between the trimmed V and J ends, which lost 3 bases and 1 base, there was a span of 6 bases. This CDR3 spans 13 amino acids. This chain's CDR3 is CASSLQGNTEAFF. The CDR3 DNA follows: TGTGCCAGCAGTTTGCAGGGGAACACTGAAGCTTTCTTT.

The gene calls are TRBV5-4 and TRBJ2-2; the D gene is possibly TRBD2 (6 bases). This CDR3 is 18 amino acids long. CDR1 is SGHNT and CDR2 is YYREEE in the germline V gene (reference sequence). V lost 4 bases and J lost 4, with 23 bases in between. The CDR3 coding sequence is TGTGCCAGCAGCCTGGGGATTGGGGTAGCGGTCTTCACCGGGGAGCTGTTTTTT. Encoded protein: CASSLGIGVAVFTGELFF. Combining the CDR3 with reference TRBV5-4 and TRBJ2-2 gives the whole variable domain ETGVTQSPTHLIKTRGQQVTLRCSSQSGHNTVSWYQQALGQGPQFIFQYYREEENGRGNFPPRFSGLQFPNYSSELNVNALELDDSALYLCASSLGIGVAVFTGELFFGEGSRLTVL.

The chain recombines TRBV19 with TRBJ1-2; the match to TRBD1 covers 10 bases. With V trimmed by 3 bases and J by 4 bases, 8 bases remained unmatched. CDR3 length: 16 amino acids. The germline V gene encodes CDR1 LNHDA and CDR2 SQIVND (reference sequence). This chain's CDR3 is CASSITGTGASYGYTF. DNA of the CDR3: TGTGCCAGTAGTATCACCGGGACAGGGGCTTCCTATGGCTACACCTTC.

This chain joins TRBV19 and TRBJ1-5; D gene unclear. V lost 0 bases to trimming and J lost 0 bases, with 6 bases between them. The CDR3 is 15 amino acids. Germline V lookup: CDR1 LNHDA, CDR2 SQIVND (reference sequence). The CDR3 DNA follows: TGTGCCAGTAGTATAGACAGGAATAGCAATCAGCCCCAGCATTTT. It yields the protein CASSIDRNSNQPQHF.

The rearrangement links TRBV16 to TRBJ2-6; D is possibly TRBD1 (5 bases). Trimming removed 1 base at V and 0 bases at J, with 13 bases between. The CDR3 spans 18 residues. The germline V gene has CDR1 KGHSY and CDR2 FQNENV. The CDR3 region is CASSQLAGLVSGANVLTF. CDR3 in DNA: TGTGCCAGCAGCCAATTGGCAGGGCTAGTCTCTGGGGCCAACGTCCTGACTTTC.

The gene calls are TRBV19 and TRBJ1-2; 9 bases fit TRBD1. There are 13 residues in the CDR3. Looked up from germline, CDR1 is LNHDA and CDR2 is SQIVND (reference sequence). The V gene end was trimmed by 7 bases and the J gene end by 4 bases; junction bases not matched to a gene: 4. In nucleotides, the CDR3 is TGTGCCAGTACGGAGACAGGGGGCTATGGCTACACCTTC. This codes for CASTETGGYGYTF.